This TCR beta chain was captured by sequencing in a study of response to subunit inactivated influenza vaccine. Study findings and constraints: It was the authors' suggestion that each seasonal influenza vaccination recruits few new T cells.

This clonotype was counted between two and nine times. Its matching antigen is unknown. Trimming stripped 2 bases from V and 3 bases from J, with 11 bases between. The CDR3 contains 14 residues. Germline V gene sequence: CDR1 MGHDK, CDR2 SYGVNS. TCRdb redid the calling of the RT-PCR reads with MiXCR, one entry per CDR3 protein. The sample lists hundreds of thousands of distinct CDR3 sequences; 15% to 18% were seen once. This chain uses TRBV25-1 with TRBJ2-7; D is ambiguous. The sample was PBMCs from blood, taken about 13 days after vaccination. This TCR was sampled from a man aged 50-59 years who received an inactivated influenza vaccine. The CDR3 is CASSEGSINYEQYF. In nucleotides, the CDR3 is TGTGCCAGCAGTGAAGGGTCTATTAACTACGAGCAGTACTTC.